This T cell receptor (beta chain) was profiled in a study of blood T cell repertoires in COVID-19. The overall study: Samples came from the United States, Italy and Spain, spanning acute and convalescent COVID-19.

The CDR3 has 13 residues. With V trimmed by 10 bases and J by 2 bases, 4 bases remained unmatched. CDR1 is ENHRY, CDR2 SYGVKD, per germline. Data came from immunoSEQ multiplex PCR; TCRdb stores just in-frame clones and leaves some out. The table includes 120,000 or so clones, around three quarters detected once. The chain couples TRBV10-3 to TRBJ2-2; TRBD1 agrees at 7 bases. This clonotype was sampled from a woman aged 55-70 years with acute or convalescent COVID-19. What was sequenced was peripheral blood. The chain's CDR3 is CATGTVNTGELFF. CDR3 bases: TGTGCCACCGGGACAGTAAACACCGGGGAGCTGTTTTTT.